These 12 T cell receptor beta chains were sequenced from one sample in a study of blood T cells in healthy people across ages. Primed by a sample-barcoded 5' primer and a J-beta primer mix, a second PCR proceeded for 7 to 11 cycles. Via MiXCR, TCRdb re-called the 5' RACE reads, giving one row per CDR3 protein. The repertoire holds some 920,000 distinct CDR3 sequences, with about 51% as singletons. The sequenced sample consisted of blood. The receptors shown here come from a woman aged 60 to 75 in good health.

The chain combines TRBV20-1 with TRBJ2-1, with 10 bases fitting TRBD2. V lost 1 base, J lost 7 bases, and 4 bases stayed unmatched. Germline assignment: CDR1 DFQATT and CDR2 SNEGSKA (reference sequence). The CDR3 has 14 amino acids. CDR3 sequence: CSARVLGLANEQFF. The CDR3, as DNA: TGCAGTGCTAGAGTCTTGGGACTAGCGAATGAGCAGTTCTTC.

In the case of this clonotype: At one end, the junction sequence differs from germline, possibly due to a read error. V is TRBV18 and J is TRBJ2-1, with 8 bases that match TRBD2. Germline lookup yields CDR1 KGHSH and CDR2 LQKENI. The CDR3 contains 13 residues. This CDR3 reads CASSTKAGAEQFF. The CDR3 DNA reads as TGCGCCAGCTCTACCAAAGCGGGAGCAGAGCAGTTCTTC.

The chain carries TRBV6-2 or TRBV6-3 and TRBJ2-1, with a possible D match to TRBD1 (8 bases). This CDR3 comprises 13 residues. V lost 11 bases to trimming and J lost 13 bases, with 24 bases between them. Germline CDR1 reads MNHEY; CDR2 reads SVGEGT. The CDR3 region is CAESGTGQETQFF. CDR3 bases: TGTGCCGAAAGCGGGACAGGTCAAGAGACCCAGTTCTTC.

Concerning this clonotype itself: This may come from a read error, since a much larger clone is one base off. The chain links TRBV29-1 to TRBJ2-5; 14 bases agree with TRBD2. The CDR3 is 15 amino acids. Germline-derived CDR1 and CDR2 are SQVTM and ANQGSEA. After removal of 7 bases from V and 12 bases from J, the junction contained 16 bases not matched to a gene. CDR3 bases: TGCAGCGCCCTAGGGACTAGCGGGAGTGTCGTTGTGAAGTACTTC. This sequence encodes CSALGTSGSVVVKYF.

The CDR3 sequence: CSAGAGALNTEAFF. For the CDR3, the DNA is TGCAGTGCTGGAGCGGGGGCCCTGAACACTGAAGCTTTCTTT. The rearrangement links TRBV20-1 to TRBJ1-1; weak D call: TRBD1 (6 bases). The CDR3 is 14 amino acids. Trimming left V 5 bases short and J 0 bases short, with 13 bases between. Germline CDR1 is DFQATT and CDR2 is SNEGSKA (reference sequence).

This clonotype was seen many times. The chain carries TRBV5-1 and TRBJ1-2; 12 nucleotides agree with TRBD1. The CDR3 consists of 12 residues. Germline V gene sequence: CDR1 SGHRS, CDR2 YFSETQ. V gave up 4 bases and J gave up 12 bases; unmatched junction bases: 4. CDR3 bases: TGCGCCAGCAGCCCGGGGACAGGGGGCAACACCTTC. This translates into CASSPGTGGNTF.

The genes are TRBV28 and TRBJ2-4, with D perhaps given as TRBD1 or TRBD2 (5 bases each). Germline V CDR1 and CDR2: MDHEN, SYDVKM. This CDR3 contains 14 residues. The V end was cut by 2 bases, the J end by 10 bases, with 15 bases between. The CDR3, as DNA: TGTGCCAGCAGTTTACTACCAGGCAGGGAGATTCAGTACTTC. Amino acids: CASSLLPGREIQYF.

This rearrangement joins TRBV7-2 to TRBJ2-5; 11 nucleotides agree with TRBD2. The ends lost 3 bases at V and 5 bases at J; junction bases unmatched: 8. The CDR3 contains 16 residues. Germline assignment: CDR1 SGHTA and CDR2 FQGNSA. CDR3 bases: TGTGCCAGCAGCTTCACTAGCGGGGGCCCTAGGGAGACCCAGTACTTC. This codes for CASSFTSGGPRETQYF.

V gene TRBV2 combines with J gene TRBJ2-7; 8 bases match TRBD1. Trimming took 5 bases from V and 1 from J; bases not matched to a gene: 1. This CDR3 spans 13 amino acids. CDR1 is SNHLY and CDR2 is FYNNEI in the germline V gene. CDR3 amino acids: CASSNRGSYEQYF. CDR3 nucleotides: TGTGCCAGCAGTAACAGGGGGTCCTACGAGCAGTACTTC.

The table lists this clonotype with a few counts. The J gene is TRBJ2-3, the V gene TRBV7-9, with D uncertain. CDR1 and CDR2 (germline): SEHNR, FQNEAQ (reference sequence). This CDR3 spans 14 amino acids. Deletions cut 6 bases from V and 2 bases from J, with 12 bases between. The CDR3 region has the DNA TGTGCCAGCAGTGGGATTTTTTTCACAGATACGCAGTATTTT. This gives the protein CASSGIFFTDTQYF.

This clonotype has just one count. The rearrangement uses TRBV29-1 and TRBJ2-1, with 7 nucleotides matching TRBD2. The V segment lost 4 bases and the J segment 0 bases; nucleotides outside the gene matches: 3. Per germline, CDR1 SQVTM and CDR2 ANQGSEA. The CDR3 extends over 14 amino acids. The CDR3, as DNA: TGCAGCGTTGCGGCTAGCGGCTCCTACAATGAGCAGTTCTTC. Its translation: CSVAASGSYNEQFF.

This clonotype turned up a few times. This chain links TRBV3-1 with TRBJ2-7; D ambiguous. CDR1 is LGHDT, CDR2 YNNKEL, per germline (reference sequence). The V and J ends lost 1 base and 5 bases respectively, with 3 bases between them. This CDR3 spans 11 amino acids. Here the CDR3 DNA reads TGTGCCAGCAGCCAAGGAGACGAGCAGTACTTC. Its translation is CASSQGDEQYF.